The 13 T cell receptor beta chains listed next were all sequenced from one sample in a study of CD8 T cells in ankylosing spondylitis. TCRdb ran MiXCR on the 5' RACE reads and lists one entry per CDR3 protein. The repertoire has some 92,000 distinct CDR3 sequences, more than 25% of them found once; the top ten carry 50% to 60%. The sample was blood, either unsorted or a sorted T cell fraction (not recorded which). These receptor sequences come from a male donor with ankylosing spondylitis or in good health (not recorded which).

This clonotype was detected ten times or more. The chain uses TRBV6-1 and TRBJ2-6; D perhaps matches TRBD1 (6 bases). V was pared by 6 bases and J by 0 bases, with 9 bases between. Germline loops: CDR1 MNHNS, CDR2 SASEGT. The length of the CDR3 is 15 residues. As DNA, the CDR3 is TGTGCCAGCAGGGGGGCGGACTCTGGGGCCAACGTCCTGACTTTC. It encodes CASRGADSGANVLTF.

This clonotype was detected only a few times. V usage is TRBV7-3 and J usage is TRBJ2-1; 9 bases are a match to TRBD2. Losses at the gene ends were 10 bases for V and 7 bases for J; bases not matched to a gene: 11. There are 14 residues in the CDR3. From germline, CDR1 is SGHTA and CDR2 FQGTGA. The CDR3 nucleotides read TGTGCCACGGCCTTAGCGGGGGCTTCTAATGAGCAGTTCTTC. It specifies CATALAGASNEQFF.

CDR3 protein: CASSLGDSRYTEAFF. CDR3 bases: TGTGCCAGCAGCCTTGGGGACAGTCGATACACTGAAGCTTTCTTT. The rearrangement uses TRBV12-3 or TRBV12-4 and TRBJ1-1, with 7 positions matching TRBD1. This CDR3 contains 15 residues. Trimming removed 6 bases from V and 3 bases from J; junction bases left unmatched: 10.

The gene calls are TRBV5-1 and TRBJ2-2, with D possibly TRBD1 on 5 matching bases. Trimming shortened V by 0 bases and J by 7 bases, and 10 bases separated the two germline ends. CDR1 is SGHRS and CDR2 is YFSETQ in the germline V gene. The CDR3 runs to 14 residues. The CDR3: CASSLAGIDGELFF. CDR3 in DNA: TGCGCCAGCAGCTTGGCAGGGATTGACGGGGAGCTGTTTTTT.

This clonotype was recorded a few times. The chain is built from TRBV6-1 and TRBJ1-5; D uncertain. Per germline, CDR1 MNHNS and CDR2 SASEGT. The length of the CDR3 is 15 residues. The V end was cut by 5 bases, the J end by 4 bases, with 15 bases between. DNA for the CDR3: TGTGCCAGCAGTCTAGAGCTCCAGGCAAATCAGCCCCAGCATTTT. This encodes CASSLELQANQPQHF.

The chain couples TRBV7-8 to TRBJ2-3; perhaps TRBD1 as D (6 bases). There are 17 residues in the CDR3. V was cut by 1 base and J by 0 bases, with 14 bases left in between. Germline CDR1 is SGHVS and CDR2 is FQNEAQ. The CDR3 loop reads CASSLVPGARSTDTQYF. The CDR3 DNA follows: TGTGCCAGCAGCTTAGTTCCAGGGGCCCGGAGCACAGATACGCAGTATTTT. The entire variable domain, with the rest obtained from reference TRBV7-8 and TRBJ2-3, is as follows: GAGVSQSPRYKVAKRGQDVALRCDPISGHVSLFWYQQALGQGPEFLTYFQNEAQLDKSGLPSDRFFAERPEGSVSTLKIQRTQQEDSAVYLCASSLVPGARSTDTQYFGPGTRLTVL.

V gene TRBV5-1 combines with J gene TRBJ2-3, with 13 bases matching TRBD2. The germline V gene encodes CDR1 SGHRS and CDR2 YFSETQ. The CDR3 spans 17 residues. V was pared by 0 bases and J by 3 bases, with 4 bases of the junction left unmatched. In DNA form, the CDR3 reads TGCGCCAGCAGCTTGGGACTAGCGGGGGGCCTTACAGATACGCAGTATTTT. This codes for CASSLGLAGGLTDTQYF.

The table lists this clonotype with a few counts. CDR3 DNA sequence: TGTGCCAGCAGCTTAGCTGGGGCTCATACTTTCTTT. Amino acid sequence: CASSLAGAHTFF. J is TRBJ1-1 and V is TRBV7-2; D is possibly TRBD1 (5 bases). Between the trimmed V and J ends, which lost 0 bases and 12 bases, there was a span of 11 bases. CDR3 length equals 12 residues. The germline CDR1 and CDR2 sequences are SGHTA and FQGNSA. Full variable domain (remainder filled in from reference TRBV7-2 and TRBJ1-1): GAGVSQSPSNKVTEKGKDVELRCDPISGHTALYWYRQSLGQGLEFLIYFQGNSAPDKSGLPSDRFSAERTGGSVSTLTIQRTQQEDSAVYLCASSLAGAHTFFGQGTRLTVV.

This clonotype has a handful of counts. Written as DNA, the CDR3 is TGTGCCAGCAGTCTCATTCGGACAGTTCCAAATCAGCCCCAGCATTTT. Translating gives CASSLIRTVPNQPQHF. The chain carries TRBV28 and TRBJ1-5; weak D call: TRBD1 (6 bases). The CDR3 has 16 amino acids. Germline V lookup: CDR1 MDHEN, CDR2 SYDVKM. Trimming pared 5 bases from V and 4 bases from J, leaving 18 bases between.

The rearrangement links TRBV10-3 to TRBJ2-1; D is ambiguous. V dropped 2 bases and J dropped 0 bases, with 5 bases sitting between them. Germline CDR1 and CDR2: ENHRY and SYGVKD. The CDR3 has 14 residues. The CDR3 DNA follows: TGTGCCATCAGTGAGGAAACCTCCTACAATGAGCAGTTCTTC. This gives the protein CAISEETSYNEQFF.

This clonotype was counted ten times or more. The rearrangement uses TRBV28 and TRBJ2-3; 11 bases line up with TRBD2. CDR1 MDHEN and CDR2 SYDVKM come from the germline V gene. V dropped 7 bases and J dropped 6; count of bases not matched to a gene: 9. The CDR3 is 15 residues long. CDR3 sequence reads: CASKLAGGLGDTQYF. The CDR3 coding sequence is TGTGCCAGCAAATTAGCGGGGGGGCTTGGGGATACGCAGTATTTT.

This clonotype was detected only a few times. The chain carries TRBV27 and TRBJ1-1, with 9 bases matching TRBD1. CDR3 length equals 14 residues. Losses at the gene ends were 5 bases for V and 2 bases for J; bases not matched to a gene: 3. The germline CDR1 and CDR2 sequences are MNHEY and SMNVEV (reference sequence). This CDR3 is CASSRGQGNTEAFF. DNA of the CDR3: TGTGCCAGCAGTAGGGGACAGGGTAACACTGAAGCTTTCTTT.

This clonotype was seen only a few times. J is TRBJ1-5 and V is TRBV5-6, with a weak D call TRBD1 (5 bases). Germline-derived CDR1 and CDR2 are SGHDT and YYEEEE. V shed 2 bases and J shed 13 bases, with 13 bases lying between them. The CDR3 runs to 12 residues. The CDR3 reads CASSFHLGEQHF. As DNA, the CDR3 is TGTGCCAGCAGCTTCCACCTAGGGGAACAGCATTTT.